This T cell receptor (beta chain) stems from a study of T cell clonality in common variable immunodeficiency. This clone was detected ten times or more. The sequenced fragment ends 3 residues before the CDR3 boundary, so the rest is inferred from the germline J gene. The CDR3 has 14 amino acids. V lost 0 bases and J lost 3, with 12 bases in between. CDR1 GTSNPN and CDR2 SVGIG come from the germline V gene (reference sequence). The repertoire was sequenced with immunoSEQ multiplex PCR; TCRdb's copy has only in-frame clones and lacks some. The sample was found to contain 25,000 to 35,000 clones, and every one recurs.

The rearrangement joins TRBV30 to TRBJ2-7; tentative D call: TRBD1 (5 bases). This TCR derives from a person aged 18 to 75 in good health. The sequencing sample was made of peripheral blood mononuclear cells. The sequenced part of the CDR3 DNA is TGTGCCTGGAGTGTAGAGTCAGGGATCTACGAG. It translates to CAWSVESGIYE. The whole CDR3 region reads CAWSVESGIYEQYF.